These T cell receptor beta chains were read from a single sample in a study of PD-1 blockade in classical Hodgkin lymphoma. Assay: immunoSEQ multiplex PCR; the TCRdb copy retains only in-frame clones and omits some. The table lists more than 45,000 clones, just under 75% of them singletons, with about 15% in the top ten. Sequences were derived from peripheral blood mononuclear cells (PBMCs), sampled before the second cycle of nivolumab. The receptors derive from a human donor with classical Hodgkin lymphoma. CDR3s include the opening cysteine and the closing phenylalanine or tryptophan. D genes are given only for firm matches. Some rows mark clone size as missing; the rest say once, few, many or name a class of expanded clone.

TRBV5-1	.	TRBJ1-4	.	CASSPDGLGEKLFF	TGCGCCAGCAGCCCGGACGGACTCGGTGAAAAACTGTTTTTT
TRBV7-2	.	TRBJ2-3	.	CASRRMSTDTQYF	TGTGCCAGCCGGCGGATGAGCACAGATACGCAGTATTTT
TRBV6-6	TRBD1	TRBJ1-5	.	CASSYSGTGNQPQHF	TGTGCCAGCAGTTACTCAGGGACAGGGAATCAGCCCCAGCATTTT
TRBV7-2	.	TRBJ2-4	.	CASSPLQGPNIQYF	TGTGCCAGCAGTCCTCTACAGGGTCCAAACATTCAGTACTTC
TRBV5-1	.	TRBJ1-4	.	CASSWWDSGTNEKLFF	TGCGCCAGCAGCTGGTGGGACTCTGGAACTAATGAAAAACTGTTTTTT
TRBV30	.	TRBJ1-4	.	CAWRASIGATNEKLFF	TGTGCCTGGAGGGCCTCAATCGGAGCAACTAATGAAAAACTGTTTTTT
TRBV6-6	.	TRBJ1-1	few	CASSVHTEAFF	TGTGCCAGCAGTGTACACACTGAAGCTTTCTTT
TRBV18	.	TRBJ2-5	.	CASSLQGGQETQYF	TGTGCCAGCTCACTGCAGGGGGGGCAAGAGACCCAGTACTTC
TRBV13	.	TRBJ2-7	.	CASSPGLGSYEQYF	TGTGCCAGCAGTCCCGGACTTGGCTCCTACGAGCAGTACTTC
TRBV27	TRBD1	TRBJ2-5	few	CASSPRTGGETQYF	TGTGCCAGCAGTCCCAGAACAGGGGGAGAGACCCAGTACTTC
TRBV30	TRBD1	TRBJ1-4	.	CAWSAGQFNEKLFF	TGTGCCTGGAGTGCGGGACAGTTCAATGAAAAACTGTTTTTT
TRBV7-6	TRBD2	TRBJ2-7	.	CASSTEAGASYEQYF	TGTGCCAGCAGCACCGAAGCGGGAGCGTCCTACGAGCAGTACTTC
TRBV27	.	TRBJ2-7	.	CARIAANIPAGYEQYF	TGTGCCAGGATAGCAGCGAATATCCCGGCGGGCTACGAGCAGTACTTC
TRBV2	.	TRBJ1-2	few	CASLFRLSYGYTF	TGTGCCAGCTTATTCAGGTTAAGCTATGGCTACACCTTC
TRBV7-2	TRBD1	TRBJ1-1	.	CASSIQGAGNTEAFF	TGTGCCAGCAGCATCCAGGGGGCTGGGAACACTGAAGCTTTCTTT
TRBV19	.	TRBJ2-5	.	CASRWGNQETQYF	TGTGCCAGTAGATGGGGGAACCAAGAGACCCAGTACTTC
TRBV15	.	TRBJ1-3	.	CATSRDGDSGNTIYF	TGTGCCACCAGTAGGGACGGCGACTCTGGAAACACCATATATTTT
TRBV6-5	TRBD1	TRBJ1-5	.	CASTLGQGALQPQHF	TGTGCCAGTACTCTCGGGCAGGGGGCGCTTCAGCCCCAGCATTTT
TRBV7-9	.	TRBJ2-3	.	CASSPRLGVIRNTQYF	TGTGCCAGCAGCCCACGCCTAGGGGTGATACGGAATACGCAGTATTTT
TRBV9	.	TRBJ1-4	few	CASSDRGHNEKLFF	TGTGCCAGCAGCGACCGGGGCCATAATGAAAAACTGTTTTTT
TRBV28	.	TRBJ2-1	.	CASKDNEQFF	TGTGCCAGCAAAGACAATGAGCAGTTCTTC
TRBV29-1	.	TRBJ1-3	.	CSVAGIAGNTIYF	TGCAGCGTGGCAGGGATTGCTGGAAACACCATATATTTT
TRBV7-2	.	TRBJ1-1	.	CASSLKVNTEAFF	TGTGCCAGCAGCTTAAAGGTGAACACTGAAGCTTTCTTT
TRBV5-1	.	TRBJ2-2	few	CASSLQGSAALNTGELFF	TGCGCCAGCAGCTTGCAGGGGTCGGCTGCGTTGAACACCGGGGAGCTGTTTTTT
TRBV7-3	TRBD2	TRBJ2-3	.	CASSLGLATDTQYF	TGTGCCAGCAGCTTGGGACTAGCCACAGATACGCAGTATTTT
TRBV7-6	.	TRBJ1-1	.	CASSLTWGGMNTEAFF	TGTGCCAGCAGCCTCACTTGGGGGGGCATGAACACTGAAGCTTTCTTT
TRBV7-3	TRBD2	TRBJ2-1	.	CASSFGAGGSYNEQFF	TGTGCCAGCAGCTTTGGCGCGGGAGGGTCATACAATGAGCAGTTCTTC
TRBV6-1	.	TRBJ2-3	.	CASSEYFTDTQYF	TGTGCCAGCAGTGAATATTTTACAGATACGCAGTATTTT
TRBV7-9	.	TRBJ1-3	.	CASSPYLDRYSGNTIYF	TGTGCCAGCAGCCCTTACCTTGACCGCTACTCTGGAAACACCATATATTTT
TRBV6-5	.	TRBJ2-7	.	CASLSTGGPSYEQYF	TGTGCCAGCCTTTCCACCGGGGGCCCTTCCTACGAGCAGTACTTC
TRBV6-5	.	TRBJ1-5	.	CASSPVTDSNQPQHF	TGTGCCAGCAGCCCCGTGACAGATAGCAATCAGCCCCAGCATTTT
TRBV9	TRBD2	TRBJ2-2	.	CASSVARLAGGGTGELFF	TGTGCCAGCAGCGTAGCCAGACTAGCGGGAGGCGGGACCGGGGAGCTGTTTTTT
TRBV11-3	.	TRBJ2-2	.	CASSLGVNTGELFF	TGTGCCAGCAGCTTAGGAGTCAACACCGGGGAGCTGTTTTTT
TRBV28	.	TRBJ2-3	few	CASRLSSDTQYF	TGTGCCAGCAGGCTTTCCTCGGATACGCAGTATTTT
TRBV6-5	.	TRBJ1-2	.	CASSYPIITDGYTF	TGTGCCAGCAGTTACCCCATCATAACAGATGGCTACACCTTC
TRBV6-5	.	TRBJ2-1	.	CASSSSHSSNEQFF	TGTGCCAGCAGTTCCTCCCATAGTAGCAATGAGCAGTTCTTC
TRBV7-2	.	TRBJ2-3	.	CASSLVVWSDTQYF	TGTGCCAGCAGCTTAGTGGTCTGGTCAGATACGCAGTATTTT
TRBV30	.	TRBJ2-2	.	CALYTDRHTGELFF	TGTGCCCTTTATACCGACAGACACACCGGGGAGCTGTTTTTT
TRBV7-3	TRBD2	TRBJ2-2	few	CASSPGSGGNTGELFF	TGTGCCAGCAGCCCGGGTTCGGGGGGGAACACCGGGGAGCTGTTTTTT
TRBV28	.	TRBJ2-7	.	CASSPAGYEQYF	TGTGCCAGCAGCCCTGCGGGTTACGAGCAGTACTTC
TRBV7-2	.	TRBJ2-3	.	CASSFKLGTDTQYF	TGTGCCAGCAGCTTCAAATTGGGGACAGATACGCAGTATTTT
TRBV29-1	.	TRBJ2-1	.	CSVAGMGTPRNEQFF	TGCAGCGTTGCAGGGATGGGGACTCCAAGGAATGAGCAGTTCTTC
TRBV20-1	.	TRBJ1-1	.	CSARTSIEAFF	TGCAGTGCTAGAACATCCATTGAAGCTTTCTTT
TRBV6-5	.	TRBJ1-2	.	CASSYSTGFSYGYTF	TGTGCCAGCAGTTACTCTACGGGGTTTAGCTATGGCTACACCTTC
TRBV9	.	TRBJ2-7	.	CASSVDSGPYEQYF	TGTGCCAGCAGCGTAGATTCGGGGCCCTACGAGCAGTACTTC
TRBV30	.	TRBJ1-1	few	CAWNRLGMNTEAFF	TGTGCCTGGAACCGGTTAGGGATGAACACTGAAGCTTTCTTT
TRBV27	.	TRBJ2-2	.	CASIQPGGRTGELFF	TGTGCCAGCATCCAACCAGGAGGAAGAACCGGGGAGCTGTTTTTT
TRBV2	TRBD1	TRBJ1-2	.	CASSEGQGGYGYTF	TGTGCCAGCAGTGAAGGACAGGGAGGCTATGGCTACACCTTC
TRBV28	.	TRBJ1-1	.	CASNSRGTEAFF	TGTGCCAGCAACTCACGGGGAACTGAAGCTTTCTTT
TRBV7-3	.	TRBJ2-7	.	CASSRLPGSSYEQYF	TGTGCCAGCAGCCGCCTTCCAGGGTCCTCCTACGAGCAGTACTTC